This T cell receptor (beta chain) was captured in a study of immune heterogeneity within non-small cell lung tumors. Study context: Histologically, a handful of tumors were squamous cell carcinomas and some 10 were non-squamous carcinomas. The remaining 1 tumor was not otherwise specified. The study, taken as a whole, reports: Site-unique high-frequency clones occurred alongside identical dominant CDR3 beta clonotypes that recurred across tumor sites within a patient.

Genomic DNA from bulk tumor acted as the template, and roughly 0.55 ug was loaded per sample. Surgery yielded several widely spaced biopsies per primary tumor. Enrolled individuals presented with untreated, newly diagnosed non-small cell lung cancer and received curative surgery. This clonotype qualifies as medium-sized (0.01 to 0.1%). What it recognizes is unknown. The CDR3 runs to 14 residues. Germline V gene data show CDR1 as WSHSY and CDR2 as SAAADI. J gave up 4 bases and V 6 bases, and 8 bases lay outside the gene matches. A multiplex PCR containing 32 V primers and 13 J primers was used to amplify TCR beta CDR3. Each CDR3 protein is one row after TCRdb ran MiXCR on the multiplex PCR reads. The sample includes more than 14,000 distinct CDR3 sequences, 28% of them seen just once.

The sample consisted of lung tumor tissue. This chain joins TRBV10-2 and TRBJ2-7, with 8 bases aligning to TRBD2. This sequence was found in a man in his forties with non-small cell lung cancer. Written as DNA, the CDR3 is TGCGCCAGCAGCCCCGGGGGGGGATATTACGAGCAGTACTTC. Translation gives CASSPGGGYYEQYF.